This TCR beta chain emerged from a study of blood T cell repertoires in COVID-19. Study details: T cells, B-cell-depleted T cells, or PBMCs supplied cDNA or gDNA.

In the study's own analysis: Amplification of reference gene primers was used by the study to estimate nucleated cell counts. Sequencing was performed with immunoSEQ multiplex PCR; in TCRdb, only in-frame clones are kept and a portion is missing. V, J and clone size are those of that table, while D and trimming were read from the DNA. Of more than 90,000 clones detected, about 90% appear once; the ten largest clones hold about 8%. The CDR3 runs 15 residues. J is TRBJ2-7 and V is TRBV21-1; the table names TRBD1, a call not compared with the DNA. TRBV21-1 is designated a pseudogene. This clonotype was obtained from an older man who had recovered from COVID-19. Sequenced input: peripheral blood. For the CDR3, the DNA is TGTGCCAGCAGCAGCCGGGACAGCAACTCCTACGAGCAGTACTTC. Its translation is CASSSRDSNSYEQYF.